This is a list of T cell receptor beta chains from one sample in a study of T cell repertoires in cytomegalovirus infection. One entry per CDR3 protein, called by TCRdb with MiXCR from the reads. The table has about 150,000 distinct CDR3 sequences, around 22% seen once. Input material: PBMCs. All receptors derive from a human donor in good health (CMV status not recorded). Some clones in this sample may be carry-over from other donors' samples. The conserved cysteine and the conserved F or W are not part of the CDR3 here.

j_call v_call cdr3_aa
TRBJ1-4 TRBV28 ASSLPGGTNEKLF
TRBJ2-3 TRBV7-2 ASSLRGFGTDTQY
TRBJ2-7 TRBV12-3/TRBV12-4 ASSLRTPSSYEQY
TRBJ1-1 TRBV6-1 ASSDRVGAGTEAF
TRBJ1-3 TRBV7-6 ASSPSPASGNTIY
TRBJ1-2 TRBV7-2 ASSLRQIYGYT
TRBJ2-1 TRBV7-2 ASSPLSGRAYNEQF
TRBJ2-2 TRBV9 ASSVATGGGPNTGELF
TRBJ2-2 TRBV5-5 ASSSALGAGELF
TRBJ1-1 TRBV19 ASSILQENTEAF
TRBJ1-2 TRBV27 ASSSSRAGRDYDYGYT
TRBJ2-1 TRBV7-2 ASSLAGLAGVGYNEQF
TRBJ1-1 TRBV7-2 ASSLEPGAIEAF
TRBJ1-5 TRBV29-1 SVRAGLNQPQH
TRBJ2-7 TRBV6-1 ATRTEASGPYEQY
TRBJ2-1 TRBV9 ASSVKEDTF
TRBJ2-1 TRBV6-5 ASSLLGSRPYNEQF
TRBJ2-2 TRBV7-3 ASSLTPQGPTGELF
TRBJ2-1 TRBV2 ASIGSHEQF
TRBJ2-5 TRBV6-5 ASRRKAETQY
TRBJ1-2 TRBV3-1 ASSPRGDRSYGYT
TRBJ2-2 TRBV7-9 ASSQTSVTNTGELF
TRBJ1-1 TRBV7-2 ASSLVWTVNTEAF
TRBJ2-1 TRBV19 ASSGIVALGSYNEQF
TRBJ1-4 TRBV28 ASSLPAGSILF
TRBJ2-3 TRBV15 ATSRASADTQY
TRBJ1-1 TRBV20-1 SAKPQINTEAF
TRBJ2-3 TRBV2 ASRPNGGTTDTQY
TRBJ2-1 TRBV7-2 ASSFEGGGFNEQF
TRBJ2-7 TRBV5-6 ASSRRRRAYEQY
TRBJ1-4 TRBV7-2 ASSLSGGGGEKLF
TRBJ2-7 TRBV19 ASSQLHLVY
TRBJ1-1 TRBV20-1 SARDASRTVLEAF
TRBJ2-5 TRBV7-3 ASSLEGTIQETQY
TRBJ1-4 TRBV7-9 ASSLVQEGLGEKLF
TRBJ1-5 TRBV12-3/TRBV12-4 ASSFRDSYQPQH
TRBJ2-7 TRBV2 ASRDSFSEQY